This T cell receptor (beta chain) was observed in a study of blood T cell repertoires in COVID-19. About the research overall: Samples taken during acute and convalescent COVID-19 were collected in the United States, Italy and Spain. PBMCs, B-cell-depleted T cells, or T cells provided the cDNA or gDNA that made up the material.

This CDR3 has 17 residues. J gave up 5 bases and V 1 base, and 10 bases lay outside the gene matches. Germline CDR1 is SNHLY and CDR2 is FYNNEI. The age range of participants was about 18 to 100 years, with residence in about two dozen US areas. Assignment of participants to cohorts was predicated upon participant-reported clinical history. Data came from immunoSEQ multiplex PCR; TCRdb stores just in-frame clones and leaves some out. The sample carries some 290,000 clones, approximately 90% recorded once. Specimen: PBMCs or T cells enriched from blood (not recorded which). This chain links TRBV2 with TRBJ2-3; 9 bases are a match to TRBD2. The receptor was derived from a woman in her forties with acute COVID-19. CDR3 nucleotide sequence: TGTGCCAGCAGTGAAGTCAGCGGGGGGCCGGATGGAGATACGCAGTATTTT. The encoded protein is CASSEVSGGPDGDTQYF.